Listed here is a single TCR beta chain. Its target antigen remains unknown. One base away there is no much larger clone; base qualities are not given. TCRbeta CDR3 regions were amplified from genomic DNA using the immunoSEQ Assay, a bias-controlled multiplex PCR. As for the original processing: The number of nucleated cells in each sample was estimated by amplification of reference gene primers within the assay. To quantify the absolute abundance of each unique TCRbeta CDR3 rearrangement, sequence reads were collapsed and filtered. Productive Simpson clonality was computed per sample as the square root of Simpson's diversity index over productive rearrangements. What TCRdb holds here is the immuneACCESS table cut down to in-frame rearrangements. Part of the clones is not present; checked against another copy, under half of the missing clones reflect an unresolved V gene, and the others are unexplained. V and J calls and clone size are copied from that table; D and trimming were computed from the DNA. This sample gives 310,000 or so clones in total; about nine tenths of them show up just once. Roughly a tenth of the sample comes from the top ten.

The germline V end is reduced by 6 bases and the J end by 1 base; junction bases left unmatched: 22. CDR3 length: 22 amino acids, cysteine to phenylalanine. The read is trimmed to its CDR3 DNA, 66 bases read in frame from base 1. CDR1 and CDR2 are read off the germline V gene as MDHEN and SYDVKM. This sample was included in a study of blood T cell repertoires in COVID-19 (dated by TCRdb to the early 2020s). In terms of the full investigation: The collaborator samples originated in the United States, Italy and Spain and spanned the acute and convalescent phases of COVID-19. The material from the prospective study consisted of cDNA or gDNA derived from T cells, B-cell-depleted T cells, or PBMCs. Deeply sampled blood TCRbeta repertoires from subjects exposed to, actively infected with, or recovered from COVID-19 were included in the dataset. The repertoires were released in a freely available public database meant as a resource for research on the immune response to SARS-CoV-2. The samples were drawn from the first 160 participants of the ongoing ImmuneRACE study and from more than 1,000 subjects provided by 6 global collaborators. Nearly every sample came with metadata listing a de-identified subject ID, COVID-19 status, age in years and sex. Where available, HLA class I and class II types were obtained from metadata supplied by the sample provider rather than from assay-based typing. Findings and caveats that apply to the study as a whole: How much clinical and demographic metadata was included differed by source and by participant, and the metadata was provided uncurated.

Participants in the prospective study were aged roughly 18 to 100 years, lived in about two dozen United States geographic areas, and enrolled through a virtual design. To assign participants to cohorts, the prospective study relied on clinical history that participants themselves reported in a screening survey and a study questionnaire. ImmuneRACE Cohort 3 recovered participants were defined by two consecutive negative NP/OP PCR tests, healthcare professional clearance, or symptom resolution. Mobile phlebotomists in the prospective study collected whole blood, serum and a nasopharyngeal or oropharyngeal swab from every participant. Participants in the prospective study had the option to provide additional blood draws and questionnaires over a roughly 2-month period. Prospective study blood samples were shipped either frozen or at room temperature before DNA extraction.

The sequencing input was PBMCs or T cells enriched from blood (not recorded which). This sequence was found in a woman between 18 and 29 years old who had recovered from COVID-19. Recombination connected TRBV28 to TRBJ2-1, with 12 bases matching TRBD2. The bases read TGTGCCAGCAGGCTTAGGACAGGGAGACTAGCGGGAGAGCTTTGGTCCTACAATGAGCAGTTCTTC. It is translated as CASRLRTGRLAGELWSYNEQFF.